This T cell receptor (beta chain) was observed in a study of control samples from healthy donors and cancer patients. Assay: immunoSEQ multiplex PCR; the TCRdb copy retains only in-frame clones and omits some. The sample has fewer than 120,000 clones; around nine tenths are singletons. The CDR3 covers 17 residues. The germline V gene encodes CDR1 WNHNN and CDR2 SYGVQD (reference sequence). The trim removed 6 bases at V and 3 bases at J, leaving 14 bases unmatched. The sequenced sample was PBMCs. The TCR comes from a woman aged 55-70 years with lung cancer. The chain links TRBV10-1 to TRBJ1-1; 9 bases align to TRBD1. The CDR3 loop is CASRPTGGQEWYTEAFF. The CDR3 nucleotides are TGCGCCAGCAGACCGACAGGGGGGCAGGAATGGTACACTGAAGCTTTCTTT.